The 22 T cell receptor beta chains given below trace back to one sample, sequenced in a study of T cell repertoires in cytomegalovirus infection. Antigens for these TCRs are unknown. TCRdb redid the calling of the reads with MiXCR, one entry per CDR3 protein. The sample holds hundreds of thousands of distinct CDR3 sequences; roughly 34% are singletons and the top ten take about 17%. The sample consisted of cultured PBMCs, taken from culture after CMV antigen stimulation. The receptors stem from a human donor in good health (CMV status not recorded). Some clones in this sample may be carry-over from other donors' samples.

DNA of the CDR3: TGTGCCAGCAGCGAGACTACTAACAATGAGCAGTTCTTC. The encoded protein is CASSETTNNEQFF. J is TRBJ2-1 and V is TRBV7-8; a weak D match, TRBD2 (5 bases). This CDR3 contains 13 residues. CDR1 SGHVS and CDR2 FQNEAQ come from the germline V gene. The V end lost 5 bases, the J end lost 5 bases, and 10 bases lay between the germline ends. Complete variable domain (other parts from reference TRBV7-8 and TRBJ2-1): GAGVSQSPRYKVAKRGQDVALRCDPISGHVSLFWYQQALGQGPEFLTYFQNEAQLDKSGLPSDRFFAERPEGSVSTLKIQRTQQEDSAVYLCASSETTNNEQFFGPGTRLTVL.

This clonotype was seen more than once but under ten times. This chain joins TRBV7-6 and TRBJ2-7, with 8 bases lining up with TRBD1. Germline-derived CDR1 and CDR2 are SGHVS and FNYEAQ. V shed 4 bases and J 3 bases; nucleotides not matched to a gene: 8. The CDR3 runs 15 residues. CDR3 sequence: CASSYGQGLNYEQYV. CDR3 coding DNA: TGTGCCAGCAGCTATGGACAGGGCCTGAACTACGAGCAGTACGTC.

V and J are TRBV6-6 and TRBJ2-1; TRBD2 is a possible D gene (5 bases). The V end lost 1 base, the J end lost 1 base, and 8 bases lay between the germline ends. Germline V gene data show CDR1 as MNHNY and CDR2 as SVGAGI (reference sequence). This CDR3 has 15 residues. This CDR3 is CASSYLTGSYNEQFF. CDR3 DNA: TGTGCCAGCAGTTACTTGACGGGATCCTACAATGAGCAGTTCTTC.

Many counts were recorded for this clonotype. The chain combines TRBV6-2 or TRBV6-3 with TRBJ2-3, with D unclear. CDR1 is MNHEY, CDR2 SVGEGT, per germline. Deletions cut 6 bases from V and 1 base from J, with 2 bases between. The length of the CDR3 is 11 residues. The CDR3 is CASSRTDTQYF. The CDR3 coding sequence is TGTGCCAGCAGCCGCACAGATACGCAGTATTTT.

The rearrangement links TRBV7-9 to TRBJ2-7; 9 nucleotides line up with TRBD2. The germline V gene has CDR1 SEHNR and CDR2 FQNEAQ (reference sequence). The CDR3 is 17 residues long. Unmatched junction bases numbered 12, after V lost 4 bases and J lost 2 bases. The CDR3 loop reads CASSSPLATSGAYEQYF. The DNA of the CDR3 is TGTGCCAGCAGCTCACCCCTCGCGACTAGCGGTGCCTACGAGCAGTACTTC.

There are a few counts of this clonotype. The CDR3 here is CASSQTARTATDTQYF. The DNA of the CDR3 is TGTGCCAGCAGCCAAACAGCAAGGACCGCCACAGATACGCAGTATTTT. The chain is built from TRBV7-2 and TRBJ2-3; no definite D call. CDR3 length equals 16 residues. Trimming removed 5 bases from V and 2 bases from J, with 17 bases in between. Germline values: CDR1 SGHTA, CDR2 FQGNSA.

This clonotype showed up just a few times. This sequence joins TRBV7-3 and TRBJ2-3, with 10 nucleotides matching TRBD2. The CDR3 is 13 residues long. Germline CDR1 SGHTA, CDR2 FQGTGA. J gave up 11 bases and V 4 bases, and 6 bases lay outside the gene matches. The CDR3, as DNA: TGTGCCAGCAGCTGGACTAGCGGCCAGGGGCAGTATTTT. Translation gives CASSWTSGQGQYF.

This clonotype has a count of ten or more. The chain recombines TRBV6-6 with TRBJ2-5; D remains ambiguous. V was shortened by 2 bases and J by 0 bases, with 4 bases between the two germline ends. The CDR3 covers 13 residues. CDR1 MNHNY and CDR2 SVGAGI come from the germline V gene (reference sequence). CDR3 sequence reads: CASSYQYQETQYF. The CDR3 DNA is TGTGCCAGCAGTTACCAATACCAAGAGACCCAGTACTTC.

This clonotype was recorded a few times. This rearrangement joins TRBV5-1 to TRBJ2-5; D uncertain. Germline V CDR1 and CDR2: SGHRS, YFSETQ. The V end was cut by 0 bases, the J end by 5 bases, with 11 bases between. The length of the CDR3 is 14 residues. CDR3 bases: TGCGCCAGCAGCTTGGTAACTATCGGGGAGACCCAGTACTTC. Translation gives CASSLVTIGETQYF.

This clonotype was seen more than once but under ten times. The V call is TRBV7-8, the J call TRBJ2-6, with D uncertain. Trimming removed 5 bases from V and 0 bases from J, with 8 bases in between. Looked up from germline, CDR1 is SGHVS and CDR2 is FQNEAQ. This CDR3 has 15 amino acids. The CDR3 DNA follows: TGTGCCAGCAGCCCACTGGTCTCTGGGGCCAACGTCCTGACTTTC. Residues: CASSPLVSGANVLTF.

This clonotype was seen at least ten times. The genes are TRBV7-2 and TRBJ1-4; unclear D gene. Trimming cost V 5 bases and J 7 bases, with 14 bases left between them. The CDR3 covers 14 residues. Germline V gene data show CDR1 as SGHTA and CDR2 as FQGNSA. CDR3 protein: CASSRTVLGEKLFF. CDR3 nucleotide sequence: TGTGCCAGCAGCAGAACAGTACTAGGTGAAAAACTGTTTTTT.

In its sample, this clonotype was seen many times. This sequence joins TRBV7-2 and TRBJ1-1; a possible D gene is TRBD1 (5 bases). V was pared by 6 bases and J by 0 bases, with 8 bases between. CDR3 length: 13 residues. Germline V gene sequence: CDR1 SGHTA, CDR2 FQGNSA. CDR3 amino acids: CASREGLNTEAFF. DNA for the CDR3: TGTGCCAGCAGGGAGGGGTTGAACACTGAAGCTTTCTTT.

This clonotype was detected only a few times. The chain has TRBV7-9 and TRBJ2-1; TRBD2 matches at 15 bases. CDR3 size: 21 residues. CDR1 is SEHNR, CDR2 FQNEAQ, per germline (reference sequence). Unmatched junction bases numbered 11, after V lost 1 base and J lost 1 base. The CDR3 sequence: CASSLVGGTSGRRRSYNEQFF. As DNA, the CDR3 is TGTGCCAGCAGCTTAGTTGGGGGGACTAGCGGGAGGAGAAGGTCCTACAATGAGCAGTTCTTC.

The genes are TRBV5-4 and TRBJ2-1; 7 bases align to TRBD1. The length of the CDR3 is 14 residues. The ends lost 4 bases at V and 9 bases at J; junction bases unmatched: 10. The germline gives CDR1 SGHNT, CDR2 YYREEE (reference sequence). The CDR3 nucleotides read TGTGCCAGCAGCCTGACAGGGCGTCGTACTGAGCAGTTCTTC. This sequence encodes CASSLTGRRTEQFF.

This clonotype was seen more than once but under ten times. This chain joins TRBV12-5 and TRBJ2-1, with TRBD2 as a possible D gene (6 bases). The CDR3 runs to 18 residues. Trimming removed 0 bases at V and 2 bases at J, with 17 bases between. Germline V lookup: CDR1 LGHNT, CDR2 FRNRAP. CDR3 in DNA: TGTGCTAGTGGTTTGGTCCCTCCCGGGAGAACACCCTACAATGAGCAGTTCTTC. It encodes CASGLVPPGRTPYNEQFF.

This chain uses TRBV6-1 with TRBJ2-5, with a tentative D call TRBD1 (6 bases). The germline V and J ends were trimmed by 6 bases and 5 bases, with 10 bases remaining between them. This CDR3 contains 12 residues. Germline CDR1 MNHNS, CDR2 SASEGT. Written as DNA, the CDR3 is TGTGCCAGCAGGGGCCAGGGGGAGACCCAGTACTTC. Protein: CASRGQGETQYF.

CDR3: CASSIQGTTSHLYNQPQHF. The CDR3 DNA follows: TGTGCCAGTAGTATTCAGGGGACAACCTCCCACTTATACAATCAGCCCCAGCATTTT. This sequence joins TRBV19 and TRBJ1-5; D might be TRBD1 (6 bases). The V and J ends lost 3 bases and 3 bases respectively, with 24 bases between them. This CDR3 is built from 19 residues. Germline CDR1 is LNHDA and CDR2 is SQIVND (reference sequence). Based on the CDR3 plus reference TRBV19 and TRBJ1-5, the full variable domain is DGGITQSPKYLFRKEGQNVTLSCEQNLNHDAMYWYRQDPGQGLRLIYYSQIVNDFQKGDIAEGYSVSREKKESFPLTVTSAQKNPTAFYLCASSIQGTTSHLYNQPQHFGDGTRLSIL.

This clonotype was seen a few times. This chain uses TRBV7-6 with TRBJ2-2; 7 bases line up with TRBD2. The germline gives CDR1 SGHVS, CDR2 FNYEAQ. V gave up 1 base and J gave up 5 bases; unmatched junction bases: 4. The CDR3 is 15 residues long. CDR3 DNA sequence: TGTGCCAGCAGCTTAGTTGGGAGGGGAACCGGGGAGCTGTTTTTT. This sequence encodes CASSLVGRGTGELFF.

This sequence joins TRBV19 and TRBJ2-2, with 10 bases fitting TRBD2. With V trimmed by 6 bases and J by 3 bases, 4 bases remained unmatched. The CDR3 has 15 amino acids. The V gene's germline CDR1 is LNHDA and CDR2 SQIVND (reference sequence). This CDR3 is CASRTSGTYTGELFF. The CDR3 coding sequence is TGTGCCAGTAGAACTAGCGGGACGTACACCGGGGAGCTGTTTTTT.

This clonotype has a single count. The CDR3 DNA reads TGTGCCAGCAGCCAAGCGGGGGCAGGGACGTACGTC. It yields the protein CASSQAGAGTYV. This chain joins TRBV3-1 and TRBJ2-7, with D tentatively TRBD1 or TRBD2 (6 bases each). The CDR3 length is 12 residues. Germline-derived CDR1 and CDR2 are LGHDT and YNNKEL (reference sequence). The V gene lost 1 base and the J gene lost 12 bases, with 13 bases spanning the gap.

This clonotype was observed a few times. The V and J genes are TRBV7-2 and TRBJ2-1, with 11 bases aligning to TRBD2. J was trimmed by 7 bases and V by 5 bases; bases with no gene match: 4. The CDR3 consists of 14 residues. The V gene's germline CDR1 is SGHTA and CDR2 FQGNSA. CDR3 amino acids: CASSARTSGNEQFF. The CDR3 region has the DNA TGTGCCAGCAGCGCGAGGACTAGCGGGAATGAGCAGTTCTTC.

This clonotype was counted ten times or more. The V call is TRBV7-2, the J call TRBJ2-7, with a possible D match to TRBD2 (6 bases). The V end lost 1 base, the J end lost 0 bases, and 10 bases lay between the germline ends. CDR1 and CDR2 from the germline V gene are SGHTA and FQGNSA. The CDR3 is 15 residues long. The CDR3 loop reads CASSLVFGSSYEQYF. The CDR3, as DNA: TGTGCCAGCAGCTTAGTGTTCGGGAGCTCCTACGAGCAGTACTTC. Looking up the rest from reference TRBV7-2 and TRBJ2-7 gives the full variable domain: GAGVSQSPSNKVTEKGKDVELRCDPISGHTALYWYRQSLGQGLEFLIYFQGNSAPDKSGLPSDRFSAERTGGSVSTLTIQRTQQEDSAVYLCASSLVFGSSYEQYFGPGTRLTVT.